A single sample is the source of the 16 T cell receptor beta chains below, sequenced in a study of blood T cells in healthy people across ages. Using a J-beta primer mix together with a sample-barcoded 5' primer, a second PCR was run for about 7 to 12 cycles. TCRdb reprocessed the 5' RACE reads via MiXCR and lists one record per CDR3 protein. There are approximately 850,000 distinct CDR3 sequences in the sample; about 42% occur only once, and approximately 19% lies in the top ten. Material: blood. The receptors originated from a man in his 60s in good health.

A few counts support this clonotype. The chain employs TRBV7-2 and TRBJ2-4, with D uncertain. CDR3 length: 12 residues. V was shortened by 2 bases and J by 13 bases, with 12 bases between the two germline ends. In germline, CDR1 is SGHTA, CDR2 FQGNSA. CDR3 residues: CASSLRPGRQYF. Written as DNA, the CDR3 is TGTGCCAGCAGCTTACGACCCGGTCGGCAGTACTTC.

The chain is built from TRBV5-1 and TRBJ1-2; 8 bases align to TRBD1. This CDR3 has 15 amino acids. The V gene's germline CDR1 is SGHRS and CDR2 YFSETQ. J gave up 3 bases and V 2 bases, and 6 bases lay outside the gene matches. CDR3 sequence (DNA): TGCGCCAGCAGCTTTAGCCCGGACAGGGACTATGGCTACACCTTC. Translation gives CASSFSPDRDYGYTF.

This clonotype showed up just a few times. V gene TRBV6-5 combines with J gene TRBJ2-5, with D perhaps TRBD2 (5 bases). This CDR3 contains 14 residues. The V end was cut by 2 bases, the J end by 11 bases, with 18 bases between. In germline, CDR1 is MNHEY, CDR2 SVGAGI. The chain's CDR3 is CASSYLLWAGEQYF. CDR3 nucleotides: TGTGCCAGCAGTTACCTACTCTGGGCTGGGGAGCAGTACTTC.

The chain joins TRBV4-3 to TRBJ1-6; D is unclear. Trimming cost V 0 bases and J 8 bases, with 14 bases left between them. Germline values: CDR1 LGHNA, CDR2 YSLEER. The CDR3 sequence is 16 residues long. CDR3 region: CASSQDPPGRDSPLHF. For the CDR3, the DNA is TGCGCCAGCAGCCAAGATCCTCCGGGCCGGGATTCACCCCTCCACTTT.

This clonotype has only a few counts. This chain links TRBV27 with TRBJ2-7; D unresolved. V dropped 2 bases and J dropped 9 bases, with 14 bases sitting between them. Germline V gene data show CDR1 as MNHEY and CDR2 as SMNVEV (reference sequence). The CDR3 has 13 residues. This CDR3 reads CASSLNRAIGQYF. CDR3 sequence (DNA): TGTGCCAGCAGTTTAAACCGGGCGATCGGGCAGTACTTC.

This clonotype showed up just a few times. DNA for the CDR3: TGTGCCAGCAGCTTAGATGACACCAGGGCGTCCTACGAGCAGTACTTC. It translates to CASSLDDTRASYEQYF. J is TRBJ2-7 and V is TRBV11-2, with D maybe TRBD1 (5 bases). Germline CDR1 is SGHAT and CDR2 is FQNNGV. V shed 0 bases and J shed 1 base, with 13 bases lying between them. This CDR3 comprises 16 residues.

This clonotype was picked up one time. A read error may account for a junction end that differs from germline. The V call is TRBV4-3, the J call TRBJ1-5, with D maybe TRBD1 (6 bases). This CDR3 region has 16 residues. CDR1 LGHNA and CDR2 YSLEER come from the germline V gene. In DNA, the CDR3 is TGCGCCAGCAACCAAGATATCAGGGGCTGGGAACAGCCCCAGCATTTT. Its protein product is CASNQDIRGWEQPQHF.

This clonotype appeared a few times. The rearrangement uses TRBV20-1 and TRBJ2-5; no firm D call. Deletions cut 4 bases from V and 0 bases from J, with 12 bases between. Germline-derived CDR1 and CDR2 are DFQATT and SNEGSKA (reference sequence). The CDR3 consists of 14 residues. CDR3 residues: CSAKGGSYQETQYF. CDR3 nucleotides: TGCAGTGCTAAAGGCGGATCGTACCAAGAGACCCAGTACTTC.

This chain connects TRBV10-3 to TRBJ1-5; TRBD1 is a possible D gene (5 bases). Per the germline V gene, CDR1 is ENHRY and CDR2 is SYGVKD. V lost 3 bases and J 1 base, leaving 7 bases between the germline ends. The CDR3 sequence is 14 residues long. The CDR3 DNA reads TGTGCCATCAGTGACGAGGGGAGCAATCAGCCCCAGCATTTT. This translates into CAISDEGSNQPQHF.

The V gene is TRBV4-1, the J gene TRBJ2-2; 12 positions match TRBD2. Germline V lookup: CDR1 MGHRA, CDR2 YSYEKL. The CDR3 length is 16 residues. Trimming at V came to 4 bases and at J to 7 bases, leaving 7 bases not matched to a gene. Here the CDR3 DNA reads TGCGCCAGCAGCCCCGGACTAGCGGGGCGGGGCGGGGAGCTGTTTTTT. This codes for CASSPGLAGRGGELFF.

Only a few counts were recorded for this clonotype. The genes are TRBV20-1 and TRBJ1-5; 10 bases are shared with TRBD1. The CDR3 has 17 residues. Trimming cost V 1 base and J 2 bases; bases outside gene matches: 8. Germline lookup yields CDR1 DFQATT and CDR2 SNEGSKA (reference sequence). In DNA form, the CDR3 reads TGCAGTGCTAGAGGACTAAGGGACAGGGGAGGCAATCAGCCCCAGCATTTT. As protein: CSARGLRDRGGNQPQHF.

The V gene is TRBV20-1, the J gene TRBJ1-2; no reliable D call. Per the germline V gene, CDR1 is DFQATT and CDR2 is SNEGSKA (reference sequence). The CDR3 is 12 amino acids. Trimming removed 6 bases at V and 0 bases at J, with 8 bases between. This CDR3 is CSAKAANYGYTF. The CDR3 DNA is TGCAGTGCCAAGGCAGCTAACTATGGCTACACCTTC.

The gene calls are TRBV7-9 and TRBJ2-7, with D perhaps TRBD1 or TRBD2 (5 bases each). Trimming removed 1 base from V and 0 bases from J, with 13 bases in between. The CDR3 length is 16 residues. The germline gives CDR1 SEHNR, CDR2 FQNEAQ (reference sequence). CDR3 coding DNA: TGTGCCAGCAGCTTAGGTCCGGGGCCTCCCTCCTACGAGCAGTACTTC. As protein: CASSLGPGPPSYEQYF.

This clonotype was counted between two and nine times. The genes are TRBV12-3 or TRBV12-4 and TRBJ1-4, with 7 nucleotides matching TRBD1. This CDR3 comprises 14 residues. V shed 5 bases, J shed 7 bases, and the junction held 7 bases outside the gene matches. The CDR3 region has the DNA TGTGCCAGCAGTGGGGACAGCCTTCCTGAAAAACTGTTTTTT. Translated, it gives CASSGDSLPEKLFF.

This clonotype appeared a few times. The rearrangement uses TRBV4-3 and TRBJ2-7; possibly TRBD1 or TRBD2 for D (5 bases each). The CDR3 is 16 residues long. CDR1 and CDR2 from the germline V gene are LGHNA and YSLEER. Between the trimmed V and J ends, which lost 3 bases and 0 bases, there was a span of 15 bases. The CDR3 DNA reads as TGCGCCAGCAGCCACGACTGGGACGCCAGCTCCTACGAGCAGTACTTC. It codes for CASSHDWDASSYEQYF.

This chain joins TRBV6-2 or TRBV6-3 and TRBJ2-5; the D is unclear. The V gene lost 0 bases and the J gene lost 11 bases, with 16 bases spanning the gap. CDR3 length: 14 amino acids. Germline V gives CDR1 MNHEY, CDR2 SVGEGT. CDR3 residues: CASSYSASSGEQYF. The CDR3 DNA reads as TGTGCCAGCAGTTACTCGGCCAGCTCAGGAGAGCAGTACTTC.